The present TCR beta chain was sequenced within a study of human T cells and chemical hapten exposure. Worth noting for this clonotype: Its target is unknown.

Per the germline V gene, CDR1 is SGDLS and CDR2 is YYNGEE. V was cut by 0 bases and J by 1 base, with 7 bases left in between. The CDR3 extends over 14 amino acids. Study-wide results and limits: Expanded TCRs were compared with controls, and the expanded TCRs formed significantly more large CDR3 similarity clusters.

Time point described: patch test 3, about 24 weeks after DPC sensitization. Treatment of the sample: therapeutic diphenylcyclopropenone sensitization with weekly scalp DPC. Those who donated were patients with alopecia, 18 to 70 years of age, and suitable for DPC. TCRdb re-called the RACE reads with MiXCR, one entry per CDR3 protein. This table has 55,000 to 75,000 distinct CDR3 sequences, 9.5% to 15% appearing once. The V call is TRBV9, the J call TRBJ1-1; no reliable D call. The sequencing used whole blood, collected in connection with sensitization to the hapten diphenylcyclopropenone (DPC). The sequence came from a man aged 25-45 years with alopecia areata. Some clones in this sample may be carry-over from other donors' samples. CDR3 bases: TGTGCCAGCAGCGTAGAAATCAGGAACACTGAAGCTTTCTTT. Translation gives CASSVEIRNTEAFF.